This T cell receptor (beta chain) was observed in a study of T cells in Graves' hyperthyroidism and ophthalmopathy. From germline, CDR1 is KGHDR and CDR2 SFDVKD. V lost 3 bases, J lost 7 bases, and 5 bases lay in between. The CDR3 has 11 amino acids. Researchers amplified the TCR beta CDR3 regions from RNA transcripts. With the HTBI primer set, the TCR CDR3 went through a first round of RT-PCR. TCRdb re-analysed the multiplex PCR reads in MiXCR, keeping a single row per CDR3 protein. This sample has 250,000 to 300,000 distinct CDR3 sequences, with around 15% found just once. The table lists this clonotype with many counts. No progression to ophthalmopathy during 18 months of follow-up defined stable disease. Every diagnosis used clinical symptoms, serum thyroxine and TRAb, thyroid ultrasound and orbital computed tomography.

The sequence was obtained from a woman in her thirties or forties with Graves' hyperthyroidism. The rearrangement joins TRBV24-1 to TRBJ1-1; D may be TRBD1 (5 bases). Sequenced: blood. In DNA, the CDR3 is TGTGCCACCAGTGATGGGGGTGAAGCTTTCTTT. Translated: CATSDGGEAFF.